The 26 T cell receptor beta chains below were found in one sample sequenced in a study of graft-versus-host responses after intestinal transplantation (dated by TCRdb to about 2021). Libraries came from the immunoSEQ multiplex PCR assay. TCRdb obtained this table from immuneACCESS and retained in-frame rearrangements with V and J assigned. These tables miss some clones; where compared with another copy, unresolved V genes account for less than half of the shortfall, and the remainder is unexplained. This sample gives some 25,000 clones in total; 90% to 95% of them show up just once. The ten largest clonotypes hold around 0.54% of the sample. This material consisted of PBMCs, taken 18 days after transplant. Receptor source: a human patient who received an intestinal transplant, so some T cells may come from the graft donor.

The chain is built from TRBV18 and TRBJ1-1, with D possibly being TRBD1 (5 bases). CDR1 and CDR2 (germline): KGHSH, LQKENI. The V and J ends lost 0 bases and 4 bases respectively, with 6 bases between them. This CDR3 spans 13 amino acids. Written as DNA, the CDR3 is TGTGCCAGCTCACCACCGGGGGGCACTGAAGCTTTCTTT. Residues: CASSPPGGTEAFF.

This chain uses TRBV6-1 with TRBJ2-5; D gene ambiguous. The V end was cut by 0 bases, the J end by 3 bases, with 11 bases between. Germline CDR1 and CDR2: MNHNS and SASEGT. The CDR3 length is 15 residues. As DNA, the CDR3 is TGTGCCAGCAGTGAAGCACTTACCCAGAAAGAGACCCAGTACTTC. It yields the protein CASSEALTQKETQYF.

The V call is TRBV27, the J call TRBJ2-1; D is unresolved. Germline CDR1 is MNHEY and CDR2 is SMNVEV (reference sequence). The CDR3 is made up of 13 amino acids. Trimming removed 5 bases at V and 5 bases at J, with 10 bases between. For the CDR3, the DNA is TGTGCCAGCAGTCTGACTGACAACAATGAGCAGTTCTTC. Translated, it gives CASSLTDNNEQFF.

CDR3 amino acids: CSVTQGKGTEAFF. CDR3 DNA sequence: TGCAGCGTAACACAGGGGAAAGGGACTGAAGCTTTCTTT. The chain is built from TRBV29-1 and TRBJ1-1; 7 positions agree with TRBD1. With 6 bases clipped from V and 5 bases from J, the junction kept 9 bases outside the gene matches. Germline V gene sequence: CDR1 SQVTM, CDR2 ANQGSEA. This CDR3 has 13 residues.

The chain is built from TRBV5-4 and TRBJ1-3, with a possible D match to TRBD1 (6 bases). The CDR3 has 15 amino acids. Trimming removed 7 bases at V and 3 bases at J, with 17 bases between. The germline V gene encodes CDR1 SGHNT and CDR2 YYREEE (reference sequence). CDR3 in DNA: TGTGCCAGCGGGGGGTGGGGGGCAGATGGAAACACCATATATTTT. Protein product: CASGGWGADGNTIYF.

A single count supports this clone. The chain uses TRBV2 and TRBJ1-2, with D tentatively TRBD1 (5 bases). Germline assignment: CDR1 SNHLY and CDR2 FYNNEI. The CDR3 contains 14 residues. V was cut by 7 bases and J by 1 base, with 13 bases left in between. This CDR3 reads CASNRRGYNYGYTF. CDR3 in DNA: TGTGCCAGCAATAGGAGGGGTTATAACTATGGCTACACCTTC.

The J gene is TRBJ2-7, the V gene TRBV18; 8 nucleotides line up with TRBD1. CDR1 and CDR2 from the germline V gene are KGHSH and LQKENI. This CDR3 is 16 amino acids long. V lost 2 bases, J lost 3 bases, and 9 bases stayed unmatched. The CDR3 sequence is CASSPFETGVNYEQYF. Here the CDR3 DNA reads TGTGCCAGCTCACCATTCGAGACAGGGGTCAACTACGAGCAGTACTTC.

The J gene is TRBJ1-2, the V gene TRBV19; TRBD1 might be the D (6 bases). Trimming shortened V by 0 bases and J by 1 base, and 12 bases separated the two germline ends. Looked up from germline, CDR1 is LNHDA and CDR2 is SQIVND (reference sequence). The CDR3 spans 16 residues. The DNA for the CDR3 is TGTGCCAGTAGTATAGATTTACAGGGCCTTAACTATGGCTACACCTTC. It codes for CASSIDLQGLNYGYTF.

The V gene is TRBV5-1, the J gene TRBJ2-2, with D perhaps matching TRBD1 (5 bases). Germline lookup yields CDR1 SGHRS and CDR2 YFSETQ. The CDR3 sequence is 15 residues long. Trimming took off 5 bases at V and 0 bases at J, with 11 bases between the two ends. The CDR3 is CASRAGITNTGELFF. The CDR3 DNA follows: TGCGCCAGCAGGGCAGGGATTACGAACACCGGGGAGCTGTTTTTT.

This rearrangement joins TRBV30 to TRBJ2-1, with 7 bases aligning to TRBD1. The CDR3 contains 14 residues. Trimming removed 5 bases from V and 2 bases from J; junction bases left unmatched: 6. Germline lookup yields CDR1 GTSNPN and CDR2 SVGIG (reference sequence). CDR3 loop: CAWDRDRAYNEQFF. DNA for the CDR3: TGTGCCTGGGACCGGGACAGAGCCTACAATGAGCAGTTCTTC.

The chain carries TRBV2 and TRBJ1-1, with D uncertain. CDR1 SNHLY and CDR2 FYNNEI come from the germline V gene. This CDR3 comprises 13 residues. The V and J ends lost 2 bases and 5 bases respectively, with 9 bases between them. As DNA, the CDR3 is TGTGCCAGCAGTGAATGGGATAGAACTGAAGCTTTCTTT. It encodes CASSEWDRTEAFF.

The rearrangement links TRBV6-1 to TRBJ2-7; TRBD1 aligns across 7 bases. CDR1 and CDR2 from the germline V gene are MNHNS and SASEGT. This CDR3 comprises 14 residues. With V trimmed by 0 bases and J by 4 bases, 3 bases remained unmatched. CDR3 sequence reads: CASSEALRGYEQYF. CDR3 bases: TGTGCCAGCAGTGAAGCGCTCAGGGGGTACGAGCAGTACTTC.

The chain links TRBV7-9 to TRBJ2-5; D gene unclear. Trimming pared 2 bases from V and 2 bases from J, leaving 6 bases between. The length of the CDR3 is 13 residues. Germline loops: CDR1 SEHNR, CDR2 FQNEAQ (reference sequence). The CDR3 sequence: CASSLTVQETQYF. The DNA of the CDR3 is TGTGCCAGCAGCTTAACGGTACAAGAGACCCAGTACTTC. The full variable domain, its missing parts supplied by reference TRBV7-9 and TRBJ2-5, is DTGVSQNPRHKITKRGQNVTFRCDPISEHNRLYWYRQTLGQGPEFLTYFQNEAQLEKSRLLSDRFSAERPKGSFSTLEIQRTEQGDSAMYLCASSLTVQETQYFGPGTRLLVL.

The chain is built from TRBV6-6 and TRBJ1-5; D is unclear. The CDR3 is 16 amino acids. Germline CDR1 MNHNY, CDR2 SVGAGI (reference sequence). V lost 8 bases and J 3 bases, leaving 20 bases between the germline ends. CDR3 sequence reads: CASVGGPVKPNQPQHF. In DNA, the CDR3 is TGTGCCAGCGTCGGCGGGCCAGTGAAACCCAATCAGCCCCAGCATTTT.

The genes are TRBV6-1 and TRBJ1-1, with no clear D. The germline CDR1 and CDR2 sequences are MNHNS and SASEGT. CDR3 length: 9 residues. Trimming shortened V by 7 bases and J by 11 bases, and 8 bases separated the two germline ends. The CDR3 region is CASNRGAFF. DNA of the CDR3: TGTGCCAGCAATCGAGGGGCTTTCTTT.

J is TRBJ1-2 and V is TRBV29-1; 8 bases map to TRBD1. CDR1 and CDR2 (germline): SQVTM, ANQGSEA. The CDR3 contains 14 residues. V was pared by 0 bases and J by 3 bases, with 3 bases of the junction left unmatched. DNA of the CDR3: TGCAGCGTTGAAGATCAGGACAGGGACTATGGCTACACCTTC. This encodes CSVEDQDRDYGYTF.

This chain joins TRBV6-6 and TRBJ1-1; D ambiguous. Trimming cost V 0 bases and J 1 base, with 12 bases left between them. Germline lookup yields CDR1 MNHNY and CDR2 SVGAGI (reference sequence). This CDR3 is 16 amino acids long. CDR3 in amino acids: CASSYSIVSGNTEAFF. The CDR3 nucleotides read TGTGCCAGCAGTTACTCGATCGTATCTGGGAACACTGAAGCTTTCTTT.

This chain joins TRBV27 and TRBJ2-7, with D uncertain. The CDR3 runs 14 residues. V lost 3 bases and J 2 bases, leaving 11 bases between the germline ends. From germline, CDR1 is MNHEY and CDR2 SMNVEV (reference sequence). The CDR3 protein is CASSLGPETYEQYF. The CDR3 region has the DNA TGTGCCAGCAGTTTGGGCCCGGAGACCTACGAGCAGTACTTC.

The DNA for the CDR3 is TGTGCCAGCAGTGAATGGCTAGCGGGGGTCCAAGAGACCCAGTACTTC. It codes for CASSEWLAGVQETQYF. This chain links TRBV6-1 with TRBJ2-5; 10 bases match TRBD2. The CDR3 has 16 amino acids. CDR1 and CDR2 from the germline V gene are MNHNS and SASEGT. V gave up 2 bases and J gave up 1 base; unmatched junction bases: 4.

The chain is built from TRBV5-1 and TRBJ2-5; 9 bases match TRBD1. V shed 4 bases and J 5 bases; nucleotides not matched to a gene: 9. CDR3 size: 15 residues. Germline assignment: CDR1 SGHRS and CDR2 YFSETQ. CDR3 region: CASSVDRGLGETQYF. CDR3 bases: TGCGCCAGCAGCGTGGACAGGGGACTTGGGGAGACCCAGTACTTC.

This rearrangement joins TRBV15 to TRBJ2-3, with D possibly being TRBD1 or TRBD2 (5 bases each). CDR1 and CDR2 from the germline V gene are LNHNV and YYDKDF (reference sequence). Deletions cut 1 base from V and 0 bases from J, with 11 bases between. The CDR3 covers 16 residues. The CDR3 coding sequence is TGTGCCACCAGCAGAGTGGCTTGGGGGAGCACAGATACGCAGTATTTT. Translation gives CATSRVAWGSTDTQYF.

The chain uses TRBV6-5 and TRBJ1-2, with 7 bases identical to TRBD1. The CDR3 has 14 amino acids. Germline V gives CDR1 MNHEY, CDR2 SVGAGI. Trimming at V came to 2 bases and at J to 8 bases, leaving 8 bases not matched to a gene. CDR3 amino acids: CASSYGEGAGGYTF. The CDR3 nucleotides read TGTGCCAGCAGTTACGGGGAGGGGGCGGGAGGCTACACCTTC.

The rearrangement links TRBV15 to TRBJ1-5; D may be TRBD1 (6 bases). Germline V CDR1 and CDR2: LNHNV, YYDKDF (reference sequence). The CDR3 spans 15 residues. The V and J ends lost 0 bases and 7 bases respectively, with 13 bases between them. This chain's CDR3 is CATSRDQGNGQPQHF. The CDR3 DNA reads as TGTGCCACCAGCAGAGATCAGGGGAATGGACAGCCCCAGCATTTT.

The chain joins TRBV7-9 to TRBJ1-1; D call uncertain. The CDR3 loop spans 16 amino acids. The germline V and J ends were trimmed by 2 bases and 2 bases, with 15 bases remaining between them. Germline V gives CDR1 SEHNR, CDR2 FQNEAQ (reference sequence). The CDR3 reads CASSLTVIAGNTEAFF. CDR3 nucleotide sequence: TGTGCCAGCAGCTTAACCGTTATTGCGGGAAACACTGAAGCTTTCTTT.

The chain couples TRBV5-4 to TRBJ2-7; 10 nucleotides match TRBD2. Germline V gene lookup returns CDR1 SGHNT and CDR2 YYREEE (reference sequence). Trimming cost V 4 bases and J 7 bases; bases outside gene matches: 8. The length of the CDR3 is 14 residues. The CDR3 region is CASSQAGGRVEQYF. The CDR3 nucleotides read TGTGCCAGCAGCCAAGCGGGGGGGAGGGTTGAGCAGTACTTC.

The chain recombines TRBV19 with TRBJ2-1; D is undetermined. Trimming removed 10 bases from V and 0 bases from J, with 13 bases in between. CDR1 and CDR2 from the germline V gene are LNHDA and SQIVND (reference sequence). The CDR3 has 14 amino acids. CDR3 sequence: CATRLFSSYNEQFF. CDR3 coding DNA: TGTGCCACCCGATTGTTTTCCTCCTACAATGAGCAGTTCTTC.